This T cell receptor (beta chain) derives from a study of OX40 agonist ivuxolimab in advanced cancers. Background on the study: Dosing consisted of intravenous ivuxolimab at 0.01 to 10 mg/kg every 2 weeks. A history of anti-PD-1, anti-PD-L1 or anti-CTLA-4 therapy was acceptable, and over 30% had some.

Regarding the study as a whole: Both CD4+ and CD8+ T cell populations in blood had undergone clonal expansion by week 6 at 0.1 to 3.0 mg/kg.

The table came from immunoSEQ multiplex PCR; TCRdb's copy has only in-frame clones and leaves some out. The sample lists 120,000 or so clones, approximately 89% occurring once. Sampling times: baseline, cycle 4 day 1, cycle 7 day 1. This clone was seen just once. Antigen unknown. The V gene end was trimmed by 7 bases and the J gene end by 3 bases; junction bases not matched to a gene: 5. The germline gives CDR1 ENHRY, CDR2 SYGVKD. CDR3 length: 13 residues. This specimen was CD4+ or CD8+ T cells sorted from blood, taken in a trial of the OX40 agonist ivuxolimab. This chain links TRBV10-3 with TRBJ1-2, with 7 nucleotides matching TRBD1. The TCR sequence derives from an adult with an advanced solid tumor such as melanoma, head and neck, liver or kidney cancer. The CDR3 reads CAITSGTDYGYTF. In nucleotides, the CDR3 is TGTGCCATCACCTCCGGGACAGACTATGGCTACACCTTC.